The 31 T cell receptor beta chains given below trace back to one sample, sequenced in a study of T cells in Graves' hyperthyroidism and ophthalmopathy. It was RNA transcripts that yielded the amplified TCR beta CDR3 regions. The HTBI primer set served for first-round RT-PCR of the TCR CDR3. TCRdb re-analysed the multiplex PCR reads in MiXCR, keeping a single row per CDR3 protein. This table has about 96,000 distinct CDR3 sequences, over 50% appearing once. Source material: blood. These receptors all stem from a middle-aged woman with Graves' hyperthyroidism.

The rearrangement links TRBV10-3 to TRBJ1-1; D call uncertain. The CDR3 has 16 residues. Per the germline V gene, CDR1 is ENHRY and CDR2 is SYGVKD. The V gene lost 3 bases and the J gene lost 1 base, with 15 bases spanning the gap. CDR3 sequence: CAISERQTGGNTEAFF. The DNA for the CDR3 is TGTGCCATCAGTGAACGGCAAACCGGAGGGAACACTGAAGCTTTCTTT.

The chain couples TRBV2 to TRBJ2-7, with 10 positions matching TRBD2. The CDR3 has 18 amino acids. Germline V lookup: CDR1 SNHLY, CDR2 FYNNEI. Germline trimming cut 6 bases from V and 0 bases from J; bases unmatched to any gene: 14. The CDR3 DNA sequence: TGTGCCAGCAGCGTAGATGTTAGCGGGAGGACCCACTCCTACGAGCAGTACTTC. Residues: CASSVDVSGRTHSYEQYF.

This clonotype was recorded many times. In DNA, the CDR3 is TGCGCCAGCAGCAAGGACAGGGGGAGCTATGGCTACACCTTC. This gives the protein CASSKDRGSYGYTF. This chain joins TRBV5-1 and TRBJ1-2, with 10 positions matching TRBD1. Germline V gene sequence: CDR1 SGHRS, CDR2 YFSETQ. CDR3 length equals 14 residues. V lost 4 bases, J lost 4 bases, and 4 bases stayed unmatched.

This clonotype was seen at least ten times. The rearrangement joins TRBV7-9 to TRBJ2-7, with 9 bases aligning to TRBD2. From germline, CDR1 is SEHNR and CDR2 FQNEAQ (reference sequence). The CDR3 spans 17 residues. V lost 1 base and J lost 8; bases outside the gene matches: 15. As DNA, the CDR3 is TGTGCCAGCAGCTTAGTCGGACGCGGCGGGAGGGGTTTAAAGCAGTACTTC. It specifies CASSLVGRGGRGLKQYF.

This clonotype was detected a few times. The junction departs from the called germline gene at one end, perhaps through a read error. The rearrangement joins TRBV10-3 to TRBJ2-6, with 7 bases fitting TRBD1. The CDR3 loop spans 14 amino acids. Germline V gene lookup returns CDR1 ENHRY and CDR2 SYGVKD. DNA for the CDR3: TGTGCCATCAGTGAGCTTTACAGGGGACGGACTGAAGCTTTC. Protein sequence: CAISELYRGRTEAF.

This clonotype was found many times. The chain couples TRBV7-2 to TRBJ2-3; TRBD2 matches at 7 bases. The germline gives CDR1 SGHTA, CDR2 FQGNSA. V dropped 1 base and J dropped 4; count of bases not matched to a gene: 5. There are 15 residues in the CDR3. In DNA form, the CDR3 reads TGTGCCAGCAGCTTAGGGCTAGCGGACGCAGATACGCAGTATTTT. This encodes CASSLGLADADTQYF.

Ten or more counts support this clonotype. This chain uses TRBV7-8 with TRBJ1-1; no reliable D call. Germline V lookup: CDR1 SGHVS, CDR2 FQNEAQ. Trimming pared 0 bases from V and 4 bases from J, leaving 12 bases between. The CDR3 sequence is 15 residues long. The CDR3 DNA follows: TGTGCCAGCAGCTTAGCGATGTGGGAGAGCACTGAAGCTTTCTTT. The encoded protein is CASSLAMWESTEAFF.

This clonotype was recorded many times. For the CDR3, the DNA is TGTGCCAGCAGCCTAGGGCGAGGGGGTGACGGGGCCTACGAGCAGTACTTC. Translated, it gives CASSLGRGGDGAYEQYF. The J gene is TRBJ2-7, the V gene TRBV7-8, with TRBD1 as a possible D gene (6 bases). In germline, CDR1 is SGHVS, CDR2 FQNEAQ. V was trimmed by 5 bases and J by 2 bases, leaving 22 bases between them. This CDR3 is 17 amino acids long. The variable domain in full, completed from reference TRBV7-8 and TRBJ2-7, reads GAGVSQSPRYKVAKRGQDVALRCDPISGHVSLFWYQQALGQGPEFLTYFQNEAQLDKSGLPSDRFFAERPEGSVSTLKIQRTQQEDSAVYLCASSLGRGGDGAYEQYFGPGTRLTVT.

The rearrangement joins TRBV4-3 to TRBJ2-5; 11 nucleotides agree with TRBD2. The V and J ends lost 2 bases and 1 base, in that order; junction bases with no gene match: 6. The germline V gene has CDR1 LGHNA and CDR2 YSLEER. The CDR3 loop spans 17 amino acids. CDR3 DNA sequence: TGCGCCAGCAGCCAACGTGAGGGACTAGCGGTCCAAGAGACCCAGTACTTC. This sequence encodes CASSQREGLAVQETQYF.

A remark on this clonotype: Since a much larger clone is just one base distant, this may be a read error. The V call is TRBV2, the J call TRBJ1-4; no reliable D call. The CDR3 length is 14 residues. Looked up from germline, CDR1 is SNHLY and CDR2 is FYNNEI. This chain's CDR3 is CASTDSQVVEKLSF. CDR3 coding DNA: TGTGCCAGCACCGACTCCCAGGTAGTTGAAAAACTGTCTTTT.

This sequence joins TRBV2 and TRBJ2-2; no clear D gene. CDR3 size: 14 residues. V was trimmed by 8 bases and J by 1 base, leaving 11 bases between them. CDR1 is SNHLY, CDR2 FYNNEI, per germline. Written as DNA, the CDR3 is TGTGCCAGCTTAGTGGCAGGGAACACCGGGGAGCTGTTTTTT. This sequence encodes CASLVAGNTGELFF. The variable domain in full, with the rest retrieved from reference TRBV2 and TRBJ2-2, is EPEVTQTPSHQVTQMGQEVILRCVPISNHLYFYWYRQILGQKVEFLVSFYNNEISEKSEIFDDQFSVERPDGSNFTLKIRSTKLEDSAMYFCASLVAGNTGELFFGEGSRLTVL.

The V gene is TRBV20-1, the J gene TRBJ1-3; D unclear. Trimming cost V 2 bases and J 6 bases, with 5 bases left between them. The CDR3 is made up of 11 amino acids. The germline CDR1 and CDR2 sequences are DFQATT and SNEGSKA (reference sequence). The CDR3 region has the DNA TGCAGTGCTAGACAGCAAAACACCATATATTTT. Its protein is CSARQQNTIYF.

This clonotype was found a few times. The chain joins TRBV11-2 to TRBJ2-7; 8 bases fit TRBD2. Germline CDR1 reads SGHAT; CDR2 reads FQNNGV. The CDR3 extends over 14 amino acids. Germline trimming cut 4 bases from V and 3 bases from J; bases unmatched to any gene: 5. The CDR3 spells CASSSGGGLYEQYF. DNA of the CDR3: TGTGCCAGCAGCTCGGGGGGGGGTCTCTACGAGCAGTACTTC.

The sample holds many counts of this clonotype. This chain uses TRBV7-2 with TRBJ1-4, with D hard to call. Germline assignment: CDR1 SGHTA and CDR2 FQGNSA. This CDR3 is 11 amino acids long. V was pared by 1 base and J by 11 bases, with 5 bases between. CDR3 bases: TGTGCCAGCAGCTTAGAGGGTAAACTGTTTTTT. Translating it yields CASSLEGKLFF.

This clonotype was picked up a small number of times. This chain links TRBV28 with TRBJ1-1; D unresolved. Germline-derived CDR1 and CDR2 are MDHEN and SYDVKM. This CDR3 is 17 amino acids long. The ends were cut back, 3 bases at V and 3 bases at J, with 20 bases in the middle. CDR3 sequence (DNA): TGTGCCAGCAGTTTTTGGTCAGCAGCATGGGCGGACACTGAAGCTTTCTTT. Translation gives CASSFWSAAWADTEAFF.

This clonotype has at least ten counts. The rearrangement joins TRBV5-1 to TRBJ1-2, with D unresolved. Germline lookup yields CDR1 SGHRS and CDR2 YFSETQ. The CDR3 covers 12 residues. Trimming removed 2 bases at V and 6 bases at J, with 8 bases between. Here the CDR3 DNA reads TGCGCCAGCAGCTTCGAGGGAAATGGCTACACCTTC. This codes for CASSFEGNGYTF.

The gene calls are TRBV7-2 and TRBJ1-6; D perhaps matches TRBD1 (5 bases). The CDR3 totals 14 residues. Germline-derived CDR1 and CDR2 are SGHTA and FQGNSA. With 1 base removed from V and 10 bases from J, the gap between germline ends came to 11 bases. The CDR3 spells CASSLGQKQSPLHF. The CDR3 bases are TGTGCCAGCAGCTTAGGACAGAAACAATCACCCCTCCACTTT.

This clonotype was picked up a small number of times. V is TRBV28 and J is TRBJ2-5; D unresolved. The CDR3 covers 14 residues. From germline, CDR1 is MDHEN and CDR2 SYDVKM. V lost 6 bases and J 1 base, leaving 12 bases between the germline ends. DNA of the CDR3: TGTGCCAGCAGGCCTCCGAAATGCCAAGAGACCCAGTACTTC. Encoded protein: CASRPPKCQETQYF.

The gene calls are TRBV9 and TRBJ2-7, with D perhaps given as TRBD1 or TRBD2 (6 bases each). The length of the CDR3 is 15 residues. Germline loops: CDR1 SGDLS, CDR2 YYNGEE. The V gene lost 2 bases and the J gene lost 2 bases, with 14 bases spanning the gap. The CDR3 DNA follows: TGTGCCAGCAGCGTTCCGGGGGCCGGGGCCTACGAGCAGTACTTC. It encodes CASSVPGAGAYEQYF.

This clonotype was found a few times. The chain links TRBV28 to TRBJ2-2, with no clear D. Germline assignment: CDR1 MDHEN and CDR2 SYDVKM. Trimming took off 5 bases at V and 0 bases at J, with 10 bases between the two ends. The CDR3 sequence is 15 residues long. CDR3 in amino acids: CASSRDQSNTGELFF. The CDR3, as DNA: TGTGCCAGCAGTCGAGATCAATCGAACACCGGGGAGCTGTTTTTT.

The chain recombines TRBV20-1 with TRBJ1-2, with D unclear. Per germline, CDR1 DFQATT and CDR2 SNEGSKA (reference sequence). This CDR3 is built from 12 residues. V was shortened by 7 bases and J by 0 bases, with 9 bases between the two germline ends. The chain's CDR3 is CSGLAANYGYTF. The CDR3 nucleotides are TGCAGTGGATTAGCAGCTAACTATGGCTACACCTTC.

This chain links TRBV7-3 with TRBJ2-2; 8 bases align to TRBD1. V was pared by 3 bases and J by 0 bases, with 9 bases of the junction left unmatched. Germline lookup yields CDR1 SGHTA and CDR2 FQGTGA. The CDR3 is made up of 18 amino acids. Written as DNA, the CDR3 is TGTGCCAGCAGCTTTGTCCCCAGGGGGCTTGCGAACACCGGGGAGCTGTTTTTT. Translation gives CASSFVPRGLANTGELFF.

Points on this clonotype: The CDR3 does not close with the conserved phenylalanine or tryptophan, likely indicating a read error. The J gene is TRBJ2-7, the V gene TRBV29-1, with D perhaps given as TRBD1 or TRBD2 (6 bases each). This CDR3 spans 14 amino acids. The V end lost 4 bases, the J end lost 6 bases, and 19 bases lay between the germline ends. CDR1 is SQVTM, CDR2 ANQGSEA, per germline. The CDR3 protein is CSVARVGGTCEQYL. DNA of the CDR3: TGCAGCGTTGCTCGGGTGGGGGGCACCTGCGAGCAGTACCTC.

About this clonotype: A read error may produce the germline difference seen at one junction end. The V call is TRBV10-3, the J call TRBJ2-2; D not resolved. The germline V gene has CDR1 ENHRY and CDR2 SYGVKD. This CDR3 region has 13 residues. The CDR3 loop is CAISARNTRELFF. CDR3 bases: TGTGCCATCAGTGCTAGGAACACCAGGGAGCTGTTTTTT.

A few counts support this clonotype. The chain carries TRBV6-5 and TRBJ1-1; D might be TRBD1 (5 bases). The V gene's germline CDR1 is MNHEY and CDR2 SVGAGI. The CDR3 has 15 residues. The ends were cut back, 5 bases at V and 6 bases at J, with 19 bases in the middle. In DNA, the CDR3 is TGTGCCAGCAGTGAAAAAGTCTTAGGGGACTCTGAAGCTTTCTTT. Translation: CASSEKVLGDSEAFF.

The chain couples TRBV7-2 to TRBJ2-3; tentative D call: TRBD2 (5 bases). The germline gives CDR1 SGHTA, CDR2 FQGNSA. The CDR3 extends over 15 amino acids. Trimming left V 1 base short and J 3 bases short, with 11 bases between. CDR3 DNA: TGTGCCAGCAGCTTAGGAGGGTCCGTAACAGATACGCAGTATTTT. As protein: CASSLGGSVTDTQYF.

The genes are TRBV7-2 and TRBJ2-5, with TRBD1 identical over 9 bases. The CDR3 consists of 15 residues. The V segment lost 3 bases and the J segment 5 bases; nucleotides outside the gene matches: 7. Germline V lookup: CDR1 SGHTA, CDR2 FQGNSA. The CDR3 loop is CASSLGWDRAETQYF. CDR3 nucleotides: TGTGCCAGCAGCTTGGGATGGGACAGGGCGGAGACCCAGTACTTC.

The chain combines TRBV7-2 with TRBJ2-7; TRBD2 might be the D (5 bases). The CDR3 sequence is 13 residues long. The V end lost 5 bases, the J end lost 5 bases, and 13 bases lay between the germline ends. Germline V gene sequence: CDR1 SGHTA, CDR2 FQGNSA. The CDR3 loop is CASSSPRDDEQYF. The CDR3 DNA reads as TGTGCCAGCAGCAGCCCGAGGGATGACGAGCAGTACTTC. Full variable domain (rest looked up from reference TRBV7-2 and TRBJ2-7): GAGVSQSPSNKVTEKGKDVELRCDPISGHTALYWYRQSLGQGLEFLIYFQGNSAPDKSGLPSDRFSAERTGGSVSTLTIQRTQQEDSAVYLCASSSPRDDEQYFGPGTRLTVT.

J is TRBJ1-6 and V is TRBV2; 8 bases line up with TRBD1. CDR1 is SNHLY and CDR2 is FYNNEI in the germline V gene. The J segment lost 10 bases and the V segment lost 4 bases, leaving 18 bases of the junction unmatched. The CDR3 is 18 residues long. In DNA, the CDR3 is TGTGCCAGCAGTGCCAGCAGTTACCCGACAGGGGACGAGTCACCCCTCCACTTT. Translation gives CASSASSYPTGDESPLHF.

This chain uses TRBV29-1 with TRBJ1-2; 10 bases align to TRBD1. Germline V CDR1 and CDR2: SQVTM, ANQGSEA. V shed 7 bases and J 8 bases; nucleotides not matched to a gene: 4. This CDR3 region has 11 residues. CDR3 DNA sequence: TGCAGCGGGGGACAGGGGCTGGGCTACACCTTC. Residues: CSGGQGLGYTF.

V is TRBV14 and J is TRBJ1-6; D uncertain. Trimming cost V 5 bases and J 5 bases, with 10 bases left between them. The CDR3 runs 14 residues. The germline CDR1 and CDR2 sequences are SGHDN and FVKESK. The CDR3 DNA follows: TGTGCCAGCAGCATCCGGGCGGATAATTCACCCCTCCACTTT. Translated, it gives CASSIRADNSPLHF.